These T cell receptor beta chains were read from a single sample in a study of tumor-infiltrating lymphocytes in localized non-small cell lung cancer. Sequencing was performed with immunoSEQ multiplex PCR; in TCRdb, only in-frame clones are kept and a portion is missing. The profile covers 12,000 or so clones, with 80% appearing a single time and roughly an eighth taken by the ten largest. The source material was lung tumor tissue. The receptors were gathered from a human donor with non-small cell lung cancer. CDR3s include the opening cysteine and the closing phenylalanine or tryptophan. A D gene is named only where the DNA matches it firmly. Expanded clones are given a class, and other clones once, few, many or no size at all.

J: TRBJ1-2; V: TRBV6-5; D: .; size: .; CDR3: CASSYEGNYGYTF; DNA: TGTGCCAGCAGTTACGAGGGAAACTATGGCTACACCTTC
J: TRBJ2-1; V: TRBV19; D: .; size: once; CDR3: CASSIDGWQGAYNEQFF; DNA: TGTGCCAGTAGTATAGACGGTTGGCAGGGAGCCTACAATGAGCAGTTCTTC
J: TRBJ2-6; V: TRBV19; D: TRBD1; size: .; CDR3: CASRGNSGTDISGANVLTF; DNA: TGTGCCAGTAGGGGAAATTCCGGGACAGACATCTCTGGGGCCAACGTCCTGACTTTC
J: TRBJ2-3; V: TRBV7-9; D: .; size: .; CDR3: CASSLGRTDTQYF; DNA: TGTGCCAGCAGCTTAGGGAGAACAGATACGCAGTATTTT
J: TRBJ1-2; V: TRBV6-5; D: .; size: .; CDR3: CASSYRARGDYGYTF; DNA: TGTGCCAGCAGTTACAGGGCGAGGGGGGACTATGGCTACACCTTC
J: TRBJ1-5; V: TRBV6-6; D: .; size: .; CDR3: CASSLAGVSNQPQHF; DNA: TGTGCCAGCAGTTTGGCAGGGGTTAGCAATCAGCCCCAGCATTTT
J: TRBJ1-2; V: TRBV30; D: .; size: few; CDR3: CAWSALWGEGYTF; DNA: TGTGCCTGGAGTGCACTCTGGGGAGAGGGCTACACCTTC
J: TRBJ2-1; V: TRBV6-5; D: .; size: .; CDR3: CASSYMVSRSYNEQFF; DNA: TGTGCCAGCAGTTACATGGTGTCTCGCTCCTACAATGAGCAGTTCTTC
J: TRBJ1-1; V: TRBV5-1; D: .; size: .; CDR3: CASSLVGRSTPNTEAFF; DNA: TGCGCCAGCAGCCTCGTGGGCAGGAGCACCCCGAACACTGAAGCTTTCTTT
J: TRBJ2-7; V: TRBV6-5; D: .; size: .; CDR3: CASSYSSHSYEQYF; DNA: TGTGCCAGCAGTTACTCGTCACACTCCTACGAGCAGTACTTC
J: TRBJ1-6; V: TRBV5-1; D: .; size: .; CDR3: CASSLSQGSNSPLHF; DNA: TGCGCCAGCAGCTTGAGTCAGGGGTCGAATTCACCCCTCCACTTT
J: TRBJ1-6; V: TRBV18; D: .; size: few; CDR3: CASSPPSNSPLHF; DNA: TGTGCCAGCTCACCACCTAGCAATTCACCCCTCCACTTT
J: TRBJ1-3; V: TRBV4-1; D: .; size: few; CDR3: CASSQEVVSGNTIYF; DNA: TGCGCCAGCAGCCAAGAAGTTGTCTCTGGAAACACCATATATTTT
J: TRBJ2-7; V: TRBV6-5; D: .; size: .; CDR3: CASTIGTGSYEQYF; DNA: TGTGCCAGCACCATCGGGACCGGGTCCTACGAGCAGTACTTC
J: TRBJ1-5; V: TRBV6-6; D: .; size: .; CDR3: CASSYPDSNQPQHF; DNA: TGTGCCAGCAGTTACCCTGATAGCAATCAGCCCCAGCATTTT
J: TRBJ2-3; V: TRBV7-2; D: .; size: once; CDR3: CASSYPRDTGTDTQYF; DNA: TGTGCCAGCAGCTATCCCCGGGACACAGGCACAGATACGCAGTATTTT
J: TRBJ1-2; V: TRBV6-6; D: TRBD1; size: .; CDR3: CASSSGTGDVGYGYTF; DNA: TGTGCCAGCAGCTCCGGGACAGGGGACGTCGGCTATGGCTACACCTTC
J: TRBJ2-5; V: TRBV4-1; D: .; size: once; CDR3: CASSQAALGREETQYF; DNA: TGCGCCAGCAGCCAGGCCGCCCTGGGCAGGGAAGAGACCCAGTACTTC
J: TRBJ1-6; V: TRBV18; D: TRBD1; size: .; CDR3: CASSPTGVDSPLHF; DNA: TGTGCCAGCTCACCGACAGGGGTGGATTCACCCCTCCACTTT
J: TRBJ1-5; V: TRBV6-5; D: .; size: .; CDR3: CASSYSMFLPQHF; DNA: TGTGCCAGCAGTTACTCGATGTTCCTTCCCCAGCATTTT
J: TRBJ1-4; V: TRBV6-5; D: .; size: .; CDR3: CASSYSRGDEKLFF; DNA: TGTGCCAGCAGTTACTCGAGGGGGGATGAAAAACTGTTTTTT
J: TRBJ1-6; V: TRBV9; D: TRBD1; size: .; CDR3: CASSPRDREHSPLHF; DNA: TGTGCCAGCAGCCCCCGGGACAGGGAGCATTCACCCCTCCACTTT
J: TRBJ2-7; V: TRBV7-6; D: .; size: .; CDR3: CASSFGQEAYEQYF; DNA: TGTGCCAGCAGCTTCGGTCAAGAAGCCTACGAGCAGTACTTC
J: TRBJ2-7; V: TRBV6-5; D: .; size: .; CDR3: CASSYSGGGSYEQYF; DNA: TGTGCCAGCAGTTACTCAGGCGGCGGCTCCTACGAGCAGTACTTC
J: TRBJ2-7; V: TRBV11-3; D: TRBD1; size: .; CDR3: CASSSTGTGLYEQYF; DNA: TGTGCCAGCAGCTCGACCGGGACAGGACTCTACGAGCAGTACTTC
J: TRBJ1-6; V: TRBV4-2; D: .; size: .; CDR3: CASSPRSDNSPLHF; DNA: TGTGCCAGCAGCCCTAGAAGCGATAATTCACCCCTCCACTTT
J: TRBJ2-1; V: TRBV11-3; D: .; size: .; CDR3: CASSLDRVNEQFF; DNA: TGTGCCAGCAGCTTAGATCGGGTCAATGAGCAGTTCTTC
J: TRBJ2-5; V: TRBV4-1; D: .; size: medium-sized; CDR3: CASSQDQRGGLQETQYF; DNA: TGCGCCAGCAGCCAAGATCAAAGGGGGGGACTCCAAGAGACCCAGTACTTC
J: TRBJ1-5; V: TRBV21-1; D: .; size: .; CDR3: CASSPRSRGYQPQHF; DNA: TGTGCCAGCAGCCCCAGAAGCAGGGGGTATCAGCCCCAGCATTTT
J: TRBJ2-3; V: TRBV19; D: TRBD2; size: .; CDR3: CASSTLRLAGDTDTQYF; DNA: TGTGCCAGTAGTACCCTCAGACTAGCGGGGGACACAGATACGCAGTATTTT
J: TRBJ2-7; V: TRBV9; D: TRBD1; size: .; CDR3: CASSVQSGQGGEQYF; DNA: TGTGCCAGCAGCGTTCAGTCGGGACAGGGAGGCGAGCAGTACTTC
J: TRBJ1-2; V: TRBV7-8; D: .; size: .; CDR3: CASSSEIGGTLVINYGYTF; DNA: TGTGCCAGCAGCTCAGAAATAGGGGGAACCCTCGTTATTAACTATGGCTACACCTTC
J: TRBJ2-3; V: TRBV5-4; D: TRBD2; size: .; CDR3: CASSLTSGRRSTDTQYF; DNA: TGTGCCAGCAGCTTGACTAGCGGGAGGAGGAGCACAGATACGCAGTATTTT
J: TRBJ1-2; V: TRBV5-6; D: TRBD1; size: once; CDR3: CASSLVQGALGYTF; DNA: TGTGCCAGCAGCTTGGTACAGGGGGCGCTGGGCTACACCTTC
J: TRBJ2-7; V: TRBV7-9; D: .; size: medium-sized; CDR3: CASTQGISSYEQYF; DNA: TGTGCCAGCACCCAAGGGATCAGCTCCTACGAGCAGTACTTC
J: TRBJ2-5; V: TRBV5-1; D: .; size: .; CDR3: CASSAAETQYF; DNA: TGCGCCAGCAGCGCCGCGGAGACCCAGTACTTC
J: TRBJ1-1; V: TRBV15; D: .; size: .; CDR3: CATSSLSGTEAFF; DNA: TGTGCCACCAGCAGTCTCTCCGGGACAGAAGCTTTCTTT
J: TRBJ2-3; V: TRBV10-1; D: .; size: .; CDR3: CASSPEGLSTDTQYF; DNA: TGCGCCAGCAGCCCGGAGGGCCTTAGCACAGATACGCAGTATTTT
J: TRBJ1-2; V: TRBV2; D: .; size: .; CDR3: CASRDGTDHGYTF; DNA: TGTGCCAGCAGAGACGGGACCGACCATGGCTACACCTTC
J: TRBJ2-1; V: TRBV4-2; D: TRBD1; size: .; CDR3: CASSQVRSGGQGLHNEQFF; DNA: TGTGCCAGCAGCCAAGTGCGCTCTGGAGGACAGGGACTTCACAATGAGCAGTTCTTC
J: TRBJ2-4; V: TRBV30; D: .; size: .; CDR3: CAWSVRGGPLAKNIQYF; DNA: TGTGCCTGGAGTGTTCGCGGGGGCCCCTTAGCCAAAAACATTCAGTACTTC
J: TRBJ2-3; V: TRBV2; D: .; size: .; CDR3: CASSRAESTDTQYF; DNA: TGTGCCAGCAGCAGGGCCGAAAGCACAGATACGCAGTATTTT
J: TRBJ1-6; V: TRBV6-1; D: .; size: .; CDR3: CASSEAGPRRGSYNSPLHF; DNA: TGTGCCAGCAGTGAAGCAGGTCCGAGGCGGGGGTCCTATAATTCACCCCTCCACTTT
J: TRBJ1-1; V: TRBV4-2; D: .; size: .; CDR3: CASSPRGSADTEAFF; DNA: TGTGCCAGCAGCCCTAGGGGCAGTGCGGACACTGAAGCTTTCTTT
J: TRBJ1-1; V: TRBV2; D: .; size: few; CDR3: CASSEEGLRTEAFF; DNA: TGTGCCAGCAGTGAAGAGGGGCTCAGAACTGAAGCTTTCTTT
J: TRBJ1-5; V: TRBV2; D: .; size: .; CDR3: CASRDGAGGNQPQHF; DNA: TGTGCCAGCAGGGATGGGGCCGGGGGCAATCAGCCCCAGCATTTT